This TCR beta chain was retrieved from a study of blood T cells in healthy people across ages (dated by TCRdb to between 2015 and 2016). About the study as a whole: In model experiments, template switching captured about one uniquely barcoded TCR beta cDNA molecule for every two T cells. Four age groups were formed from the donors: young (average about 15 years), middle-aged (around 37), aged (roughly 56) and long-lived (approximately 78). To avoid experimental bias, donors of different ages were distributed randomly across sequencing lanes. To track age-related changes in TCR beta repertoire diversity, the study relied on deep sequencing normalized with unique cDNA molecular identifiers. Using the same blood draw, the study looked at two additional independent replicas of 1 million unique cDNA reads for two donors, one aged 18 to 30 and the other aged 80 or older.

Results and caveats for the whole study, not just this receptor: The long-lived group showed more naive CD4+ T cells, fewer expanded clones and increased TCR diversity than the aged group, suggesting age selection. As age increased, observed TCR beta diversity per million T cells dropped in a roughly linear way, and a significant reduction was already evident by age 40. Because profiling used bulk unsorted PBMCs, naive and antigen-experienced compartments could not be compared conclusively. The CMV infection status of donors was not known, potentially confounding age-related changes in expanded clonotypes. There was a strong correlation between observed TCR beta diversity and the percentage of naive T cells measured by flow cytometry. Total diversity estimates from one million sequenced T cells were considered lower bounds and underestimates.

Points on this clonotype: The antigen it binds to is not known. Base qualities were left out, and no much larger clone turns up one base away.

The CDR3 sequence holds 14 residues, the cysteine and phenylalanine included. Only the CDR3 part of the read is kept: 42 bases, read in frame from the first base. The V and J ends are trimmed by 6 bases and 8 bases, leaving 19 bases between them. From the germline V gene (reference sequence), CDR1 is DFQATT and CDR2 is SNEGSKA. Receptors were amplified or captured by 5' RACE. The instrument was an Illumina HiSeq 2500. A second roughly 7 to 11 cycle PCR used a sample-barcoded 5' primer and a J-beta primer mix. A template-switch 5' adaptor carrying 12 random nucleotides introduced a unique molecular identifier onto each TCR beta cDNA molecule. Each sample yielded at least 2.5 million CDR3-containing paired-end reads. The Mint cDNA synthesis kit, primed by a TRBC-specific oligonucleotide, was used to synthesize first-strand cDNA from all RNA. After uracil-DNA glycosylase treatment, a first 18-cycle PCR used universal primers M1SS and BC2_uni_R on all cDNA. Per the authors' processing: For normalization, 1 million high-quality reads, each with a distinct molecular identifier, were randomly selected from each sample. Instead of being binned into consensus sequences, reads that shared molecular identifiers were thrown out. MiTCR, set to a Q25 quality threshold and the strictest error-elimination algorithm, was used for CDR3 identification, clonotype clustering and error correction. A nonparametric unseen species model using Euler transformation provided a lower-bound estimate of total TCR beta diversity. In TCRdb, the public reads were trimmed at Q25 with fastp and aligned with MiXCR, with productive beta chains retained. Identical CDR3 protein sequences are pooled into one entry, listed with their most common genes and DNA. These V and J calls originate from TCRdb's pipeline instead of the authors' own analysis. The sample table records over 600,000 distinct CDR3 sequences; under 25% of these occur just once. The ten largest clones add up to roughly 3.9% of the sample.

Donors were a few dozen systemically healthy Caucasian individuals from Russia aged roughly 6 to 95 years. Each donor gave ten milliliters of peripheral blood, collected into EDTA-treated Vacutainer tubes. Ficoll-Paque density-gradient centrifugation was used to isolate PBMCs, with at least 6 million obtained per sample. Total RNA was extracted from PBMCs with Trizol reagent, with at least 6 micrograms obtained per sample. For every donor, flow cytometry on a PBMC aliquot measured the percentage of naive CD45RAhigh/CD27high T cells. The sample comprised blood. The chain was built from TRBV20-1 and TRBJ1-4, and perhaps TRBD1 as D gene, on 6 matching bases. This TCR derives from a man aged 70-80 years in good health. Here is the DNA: TGCAGTGCCAGACCCAGGGGTATGGGAGAAAAACTGTTTTTT. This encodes CSARPRGMGEKLFF.